This paragraph covers one T cell receptor (beta chain) sequence. There are 14 residues in the CDR3. J lost 5 bases, V lost 4 bases, and 6 bases had no gene match. CDR1 is SGHRS, CDR2 YFSETQ, per germline. The sample comes from a study of technical replicates of blood from several donors. Libraries were prepared by immunoSEQ multiplex PCR; TCRdb keeps only in-frame clonotypes and omits some of them. The sample holds 80,000 to 90,000 clones, around 94% seen once. The genes are TRBV5-1 and TRBJ1-2; 9 bases match TRBD1. The receptor was derived from a human donor in good health. The source material was T cells isolated from PBMCs. CDR3 sequence reads: CASSMGQGLYGYTF. DNA of the CDR3: TGCGCCAGCAGCATGGGACAGGGACTGTATGGCTACACCTTC.